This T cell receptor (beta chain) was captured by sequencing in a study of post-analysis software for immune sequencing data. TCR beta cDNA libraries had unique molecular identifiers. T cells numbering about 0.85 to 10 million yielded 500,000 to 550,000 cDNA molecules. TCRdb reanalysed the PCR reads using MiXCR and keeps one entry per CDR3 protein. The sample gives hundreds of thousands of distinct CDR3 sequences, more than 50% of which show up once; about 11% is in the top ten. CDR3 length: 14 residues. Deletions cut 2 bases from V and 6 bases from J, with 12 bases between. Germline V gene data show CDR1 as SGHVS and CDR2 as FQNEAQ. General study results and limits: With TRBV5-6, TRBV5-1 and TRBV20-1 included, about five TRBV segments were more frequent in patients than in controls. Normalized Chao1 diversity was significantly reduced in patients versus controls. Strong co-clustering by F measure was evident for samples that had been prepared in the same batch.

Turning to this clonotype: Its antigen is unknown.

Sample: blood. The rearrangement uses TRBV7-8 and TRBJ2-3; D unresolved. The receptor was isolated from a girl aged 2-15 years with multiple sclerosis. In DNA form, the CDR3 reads TGTGCCAGCAGCTTACGCAGGCTAGTGGATACGCAGTATTTT. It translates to CASSLRRLVDTQYF.